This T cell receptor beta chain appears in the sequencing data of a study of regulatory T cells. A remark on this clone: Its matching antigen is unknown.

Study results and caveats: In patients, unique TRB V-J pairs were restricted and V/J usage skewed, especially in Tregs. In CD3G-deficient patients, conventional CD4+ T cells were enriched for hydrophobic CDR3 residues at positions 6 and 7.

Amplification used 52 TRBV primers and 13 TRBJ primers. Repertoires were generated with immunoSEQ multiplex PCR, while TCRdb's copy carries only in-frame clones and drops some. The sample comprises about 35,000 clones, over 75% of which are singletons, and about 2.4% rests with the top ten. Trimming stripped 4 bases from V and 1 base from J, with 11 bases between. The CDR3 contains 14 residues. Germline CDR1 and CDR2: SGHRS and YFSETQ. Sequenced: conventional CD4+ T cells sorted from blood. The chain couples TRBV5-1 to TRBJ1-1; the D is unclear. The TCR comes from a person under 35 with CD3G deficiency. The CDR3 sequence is CASSVGRGNTEAFF. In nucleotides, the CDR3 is TGCGCCAGCAGCGTCGGACGAGGGAACACTGAAGCTTTCTTT. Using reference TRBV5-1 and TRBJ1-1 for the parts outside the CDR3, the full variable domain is KAGVTQTPRYLIKTRGQQVTLSCSPISGHRSVSWYQQTPGQGLQFLFEYFSETQRNKGNFPGRFSGRQFSNSRSEMNVSTLELGDSALYLCASSVGRGNTEAFFGQGTRLTVV.